This T cell receptor beta chain came from a study of T cell clonality in common variable immunodeficiency. Regarding the study as a whole: Compared with healthy controls, CVID subjects showed increased TCRbeta clonality, mostly in about a third. The cause of increased CVID clonality remains unclear without subpopulation sequencing. In common variable immunodeficiency, TCR beta chains reportedly carried fewer deletions and N-nucleotide insertions. Links between repertoire features and CVID complications were heterogeneity-limited.

On this clone itself: Its antigen is currently unknown. The sequenced fragment ends 3 residues before the CDR3 boundary, so the rest is inferred from the germline J gene.

Some clones are missing from TCRdb's copy, which holds only in-frame ones; the method was immunoSEQ multiplex PCR. The sample yields over 5,500 clones, without any singletons. The V gene end was trimmed by 2 bases and the J gene end by 2 bases; junction bases not matched to a gene: 1. CDR3 length: 14 amino acids. Looked up from germline, CDR1 is SGHRS and CDR2 is YFSETQ. The clonotype was recovered from a human donor with common variable immunodeficiency. This chain joins TRBV5-1 and TRBJ2-7; 10 positions match TRBD2. The specimen sequenced was peripheral blood mononuclear cells. CDR3 DNA (partial): TGCGCCAGCAGCTTACTAGCGGGACCCTACGAG. Translation gives CASSLLAGPYE. In full, the CDR3 is CASSLLAGPYEQYF.